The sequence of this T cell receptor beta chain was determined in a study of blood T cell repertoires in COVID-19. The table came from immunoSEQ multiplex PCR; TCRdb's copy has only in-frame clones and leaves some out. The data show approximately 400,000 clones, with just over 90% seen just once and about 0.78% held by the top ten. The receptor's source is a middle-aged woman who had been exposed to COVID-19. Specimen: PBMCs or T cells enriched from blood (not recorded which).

The CDR3 sequence is CATSLRDRDTDTQYF. The CDR3 DNA is TGTGCCACCAGTCTTAGAGACAGGGACACAGATACGCAGTATTTT. The chain recombines TRBV24-1 with TRBJ2-3; 7 bases agree with TRBD1. V shed 6 bases, J shed 2 bases, and the junction held 7 bases outside the gene matches. The CDR3 is 15 amino acids. In germline, CDR1 is KGHDR, CDR2 SFDVKD.